This T cell receptor (beta chain) was identified in a study of control samples from healthy donors and cancer patients. Trimming took 0 bases from V and 3 from J, leaving 5 bases between them. Germline loops: CDR1 SGHTA, CDR2 FQGTGA. The CDR3 has 13 residues. The data were produced by immunoSEQ multiplex PCR, yet TCRdb's version contains in-frame clones alone and is incomplete. The data hold 150,000 to 200,000 clones, with around 87% observed a single time. Sequencing input: blood. The clonotype comes from a woman aged 50 to 60 in good health. The rearrangement joins TRBV7-3 to TRBJ1-1, with D hard to call. The CDR3 region is CASSLTGYTEAFF. The CDR3 DNA follows: TGTGCCAGCAGCTTAACAGGGTACACTGAAGCTTTCTTT.